The sequence of this TCR beta chain was determined in a study of regulatory T cells in long-lasting Graves disease. This clonotype was recorded a few times. HTBI primers from iRepertoire and Arm-PCR of CDR3 regions yielded the TCR beta libraries. TCRdb used MiXCR to reprocess the multiplex PCR reads, holding one entry per CDR3 protein. The table records around 400,000 distinct CDR3 sequences, under 25% of them present only once. Time point denoted: persistent/refractory GD, antithyroid drugs over 5 years with positive TRAb. Generation of the TCR library employed RNA extracted from PBMCs. Germline V gives CDR1 MNHEY, CDR2 SMNVEV (reference sequence). The CDR3 runs 13 residues. Trimming shortened V by 5 bases and J by 7 bases, and 12 bases separated the two germline ends.

This receptor was taken from a female donor with Graves disease. Sequencing was performed on peripheral blood mononuclear cells (PBMCs), taken when the disease was refractory, from a patient treated with antithyroid drugs. V is TRBV27 and J is TRBJ1-5; D remains ambiguous. The CDR3 loop is CASSPLVGQPQHF. The CDR3 DNA is TGTGCCAGCAGTCCCCTAGTAGGGCAGCCCCAGCATTTT.